This is a list of T cell receptor beta chains from one sample in a study of CD8 T cells in Susac syndrome. A single record per CDR3 protein comes from TCRdb applying MiXCR to the immunoSEQ multiplex PCR reads. The profile shows about 150,000 distinct CDR3 sequences, just under 95% of them singletons. Sequenced: CD8+ T cells from PBMCs. All receptors come from a human donor with multiple sclerosis. CDR3s include the opening cysteine and the closing phenylalanine or tryptophan. D genes are given only for firm matches. Some rows have no size entry. The others give once, few or many, or a class for an expanded clone.

clone_size: -
j_call: TRBJ2-5
d_call: TRBD1
v_call: TRBV5-6
cdr3_length: 15
cdr3_aa: CASSSDGTGDETQYF
cdr3_nt: TGTGCCAGCAGCTCCGACGGGACAGGGGATGAGACCCAGTACTTC

clone_size: -
j_call: TRBJ1-1
d_call: TRBD1
v_call: TRBV6-5
cdr3_length: 18
cdr3_aa: CASSSLGRDRGMNTEAFF
cdr3_nt: TGTGCCAGCAGTTCCTTGGGCCGGGACAGGGGAATGAACACTGAAGCTTTCTTT

clone_size: -
j_call: TRBJ1-2
d_call: TRBD1
v_call: TRBV5-1
cdr3_length: 16
cdr3_aa: CASSNRDRGPYYGYTF
cdr3_nt: TGCGCCAGCAGCAACCGGGACAGGGGGCCCTACTATGGCTACACCTTC

clone_size: -
j_call: TRBJ2-7
d_call: -
v_call: TRBV2
cdr3_length: 14
cdr3_aa: CASSEVSDPYEQYF
cdr3_nt: TGTGCCAGCAGTGAGGTGTCTGACCCCTACGAGCAGTACTTC

clone_size: -
j_call: TRBJ1-2
d_call: -
v_call: TRBV2
cdr3_length: 13
cdr3_aa: CASSGRTSYGYTF
cdr3_nt: TGTGCCAGCAGTGGCAGGACCTCCTATGGCTACACCTTC

clone_size: -
j_call: TRBJ1-2
d_call: -
v_call: TRBV5-1
cdr3_length: 14
cdr3_aa: CASSFNQPNYGYTF
cdr3_nt: TGCGCCAGCAGCTTCAATCAGCCTAACTATGGCTACACCTTC

clone_size: -
j_call: TRBJ1-5
d_call: -
v_call: TRBV3-1
cdr3_length: 17
cdr3_aa: CASSQEVQLDSNQPQHF
cdr3_nt: TGTGCCAGCAGCCAAGAGGTCCAGTTGGATAGCAATCAGCCCCAGCATTTT

clone_size: once
j_call: TRBJ2-1
d_call: TRBD1
v_call: TRBV7-9
cdr3_length: 13
cdr3_aa: CASSSGQYNEQFF
cdr3_nt: TGTGCCAGCAGCTCGGGACAGTACAATGAGCAGTTCTTC

clone_size: -
j_call: TRBJ2-1
d_call: TRBD2
v_call: TRBV20-1
cdr3_length: 15
cdr3_aa: CSARDQRGDYNEQFF
cdr3_nt: TGCAGTGCTAGAGATCAGCGGGGGGATTACAATGAGCAGTTCTTC

clone_size: -
j_call: TRBJ1-6
d_call: -
v_call: TRBV7-6
cdr3_length: 16
cdr3_aa: CASSPREQALNSPLHF
cdr3_nt: TGTGCCAGCAGCCCCCGGGAGCAGGCTCTTAATTCACCCCTCCACTTT

clone_size: -
j_call: TRBJ2-7
d_call: -
v_call: TRBV27
cdr3_length: 12
cdr3_aa: CASGLRDYEQYF
cdr3_nt: TGTGCCAGCGGGCTTAGGGACTACGAGCAGTACTTC

clone_size: few
j_call: TRBJ1-2
d_call: -
v_call: TRBV12-3/TRBV12-4
cdr3_length: 13
cdr3_aa: CASSLGDNYGYTF
cdr3_nt: TGTGCCAGCAGTTTAGGAGATAACTATGGCTACACCTTC

clone_size: -
j_call: TRBJ2-1
d_call: -
v_call: TRBV29-1
cdr3_length: 14
cdr3_aa: CSVEGVGSYNEQFF
cdr3_nt: TGCAGCGTTGAAGGGGTAGGCTCCTACAATGAGCAGTTCTTC

clone_size: -
j_call: TRBJ1-1
d_call: -
v_call: TRBV19
cdr3_length: 15
cdr3_aa: CASSIVRDLNTEAFF
cdr3_nt: TGTGCCAGTAGTATAGTACGGGATCTGAACACTGAAGCTTTCTTT

clone_size: -
j_call: TRBJ2-1
d_call: -
v_call: TRBV27
cdr3_length: 11
cdr3_aa: CASSVHNEQFF
cdr3_nt: TGTGCCAGCAGTGTACACAATGAGCAGTTCTTC

clone_size: -
j_call: TRBJ1-2
d_call: -
v_call: TRBV9
cdr3_length: 15
cdr3_aa: CASSVDPGDLHGYTF
cdr3_nt: TGTGCCAGCAGCGTAGATCCAGGGGACCTACATGGCTACACCTTC

clone_size: -
j_call: TRBJ2-5
d_call: -
v_call: TRBV14
cdr3_length: 18
cdr3_aa: CASNQCPRDRPIQETQYF
cdr3_nt: TGTGCCAGCAACCAATGCCCTCGTGACAGACCAATTCAAGAGACCCAGTACTTC

clone_size: once
j_call: TRBJ2-7
d_call: -
v_call: TRBV15
cdr3_length: 13
cdr3_aa: CATSGTQGYEQYF
cdr3_nt: TGTGCCACCAGCGGCACACAGGGCTACGAGCAGTACTTC

clone_size: -
j_call: TRBJ2-7
d_call: -
v_call: TRBV20-1
cdr3_length: 16
cdr3_aa: CSARDHRGKLVHEQYF
cdr3_nt: TGCAGTGCTAGAGATCACCGGGGAAAGCTGGTCCACGAGCAGTACTTC

clone_size: -
j_call: TRBJ1-2
d_call: TRBD1
v_call: TRBV15
cdr3_length: 13
cdr3_aa: CATTDRQGYGYTF
cdr3_nt: TGTGCCACCACGGACAGGCAGGGGTATGGCTACACCTTC

clone_size: -
j_call: TRBJ1-1
d_call: -
v_call: TRBV27
cdr3_length: 16
cdr3_aa: CASSESTPGERTEAFF
cdr3_nt: TGTGCCAGCAGTGAATCGACCCCAGGGGAAAGGACTGAAGCTTTCTTT

clone_size: -
j_call: TRBJ1-5
d_call: -
v_call: TRBV5-6
cdr3_length: 16
cdr3_aa: CASSLGLGQRNQPQHF
cdr3_nt: TGTGCCAGCAGCTTGGGTTTAGGGCAACGCAATCAGCCCCAGCATTTT

clone_size: -
j_call: TRBJ2-1
d_call: TRBD1
v_call: TRBV4-3
cdr3_length: 16
cdr3_aa: CASSPRPGQGPNEQFF
cdr3_nt: TGCGCCAGCAGCCCCAGACCGGGACAGGGACCCAATGAGCAGTTCTTC

clone_size: -
j_call: TRBJ2-1
d_call: TRBD1
v_call: TRBV27
cdr3_length: 18
cdr3_aa: CASSLIVGQGISYNEQFF
cdr3_nt: TGTGCCAGCAGTCTTATTGTTGGACAGGGAATCTCCTACAATGAGCAGTTCTTC

clone_size: -
j_call: TRBJ2-2
d_call: -
v_call: TRBV2
cdr3_length: 15
cdr3_aa: CASIGSRANTGELFF
cdr3_nt: TGTGCCAGCATAGGTAGCAGGGCGAACACCGGGGAGCTGTTTTTT

clone_size: -
j_call: TRBJ2-7
d_call: TRBD1
v_call: TRBV12-3/TRBV12-4
cdr3_length: 13
cdr3_aa: CASSRRTGHEQYF
cdr3_nt: TGTGCCAGCAGTAGAAGGACAGGGCACGAGCAGTACTTC

clone_size: once
j_call: TRBJ2-7
d_call: -
v_call: TRBV27
cdr3_length: 13
cdr3_aa: CASSLGLHYEQYF
cdr3_nt: TGTGCCAGCTCCCTTGGGCTCCATTACGAGCAGTACTTC

clone_size: -
j_call: TRBJ2-1
d_call: -
v_call: TRBV7-8
cdr3_length: 15
cdr3_aa: CASSLGGGDYNEQFF
cdr3_nt: TGTGCCAGCAGCTTAGGTGGCGGGGACTACAATGAGCAGTTCTTC

clone_size: once
j_call: TRBJ2-6
d_call: -
v_call: TRBV25-1
cdr3_length: 21
cdr3_aa: CASSESPRPEAVNSGANVLTF
cdr3_nt: TGTGCCAGCAGTGAATCTCCTCGCCCCGAGGCAGTCAACTCTGGGGCCAACGTCCTGACTTTC

clone_size: -
j_call: TRBJ2-3
d_call: -
v_call: TRBV6-5
cdr3_length: 14
cdr3_aa: CASSYSIRPDTQYF
cdr3_nt: TGTGCCAGCAGTTATTCCATCCGCCCAGATACGCAGTATTTT

clone_size: -
j_call: TRBJ2-1
d_call: -
v_call: TRBV27
cdr3_length: 13
cdr3_aa: CASSFNSDHEQFF
cdr3_nt: TGTGCCAGCAGTTTCAATTCTGATCATGAGCAGTTCTTC

clone_size: -
j_call: TRBJ1-2
d_call: -
v_call: TRBV7-9
cdr3_length: 11
cdr3_aa: CASTTVSGYTF
cdr3_nt: TGTGCCAGCACCACCGTATCCGGCTACACCTTC